Below are 16 T cell receptor beta chains sequenced from a single sample in a study of T-cell memory formation after mild COVID-19. Via MiXCR, TCRdb re-called the 5' RACE reads, giving one row per CDR3 protein. The table lists approximately 180,000 distinct CDR3 sequences, 16% of them singletons. The sample was PBMCs or a T cell subset sorted from them (not recorded which). The receptors were sampled from an adult woman who had mild COVID-19 (a few samples of this study predate the infection). Cell type and time point are not known.

In this sample, this clonotype turned up a few times. The chain recombines TRBV21-1 with TRBJ2-1; the table's D gene call, TRBD2, was not cross checked with the DNA. TRBV21-1 is a known pseudogene. The CDR3 consists of 17 residues. CDR3 coding DNA: TGTGCCAGCAGCAAAACTACCGGGACTAGCCCACACAATGAGCAGTTCTTC. The encoded protein is CASSKTTGTSPHNEQFF.

On this clonotype itself: No conserved phenylalanine or tryptophan is present at the end of the CDR3, so a read error is the likely explanation. The V gene is TRBV7-2, the J gene TRBJ1-2, with D unclear. Trimming pared 1 base from V and 3 bases from J, leaving 9 bases between. Germline CDR1 is SGHTA and CDR2 is FQGNSA. This CDR3 is built from 14 residues. The CDR3 protein is CASSLGPGDYGYTL. CDR3 coding DNA: TGTGCCAGCAGCTTAGGGCCGGGTGACTATGGCTACACCCTC.

This clonotype was counted between two and nine times. The chain employs TRBV30 and TRBJ1-2, with TRBD1 matching over 8 bases. The V gene's germline CDR1 is GTSNPN and CDR2 SVGIG (reference sequence). The V gene end was trimmed by 4 bases and the J gene end by 5 bases; junction bases not matched to a gene: 9. This CDR3 contains 14 residues. This CDR3 reads CAWMRNRGEYGYTF. DNA of the CDR3: TGTGCCTGGATGAGGAACAGGGGGGAATATGGCTACACCTTC.

This clonotype was observed a few times. CDR3 DNA sequence: TGTGCCAGCAGTCGACAGTATGGCTACACCTTC. Translated: CASSRQYGYTF. This chain uses TRBV12-3 or TRBV12-4 with TRBJ1-2; maybe TRBD1 (5 bases). V was clipped by 5 bases and J by 5 bases, with 6 bases between them. This CDR3 comprises 11 residues.

This clonotype was counted only a few times. V is TRBV7-2 and J is TRBJ2-2; D might be TRBD1 or TRBD2, each matching 5 bases. V dropped 5 bases and J dropped 7 bases, with 11 bases sitting between them. The CDR3 consists of 13 residues. Germline V CDR1 and CDR2: SGHTA, FQGNSA. CDR3 coding DNA: TGTGCCAGCAGCCCGAGGGGACGCGGGGAGCTGTTTTTT. This codes for CASSPRGRGELFF.

V usage is TRBV29-1 and J usage is TRBJ2-7; TRBD1 matches 8 bases. This CDR3 spans 14 amino acids. Germline CDR1 reads SQVTM; CDR2 reads ANQGSEA. Unmatched junction bases numbered 10, after V lost 4 bases and J lost 5 bases. The CDR3 DNA reads as TGCAGCGTTGGAATAGGACAGGGTGGGGACGAGCAGTACTTC. Encoded protein: CSVGIGQGGDEQYF.

This clonotype has more than one count but fewer than ten. The chain has TRBV5-1 and TRBJ2-3; 8 bases are shared with TRBD1. The CDR3 is 16 residues long. The germline CDR1 and CDR2 sequences are SGHRS and YFSETQ. Trimming at V came to 0 bases and at J to 0 bases, leaving 3 bases not matched to a gene. In nucleotides, the CDR3 is TGCGCCAGCAGCTTGGGGGACAGGCGGAGCACAGATACGCAGTATTTT. Protein sequence: CASSLGDRRSTDTQYF.

This clonotype was seen more than once but under ten times. The chain links TRBV5-1 to TRBJ2-5; D is possibly TRBD1 (6 bases). Trimming cost V 2 bases and J 5 bases, with 10 bases left between them. The CDR3 has 13 amino acids. Per germline, CDR1 SGHRS and CDR2 YFSETQ. The CDR3 sequence is CASSLTGTETQYF. CDR3 DNA: TGCGCCAGCAGCTTAACAGGGACGGAGACCCAGTACTTC.

A few counts support this clonotype. The V call is TRBV5-6, the J call TRBJ2-4, with D unclear. The length of the CDR3 is 13 residues. V shed 2 bases and J shed 14 bases, with 17 bases lying between them. In germline, CDR1 is SGHDT, CDR2 YYEEEE. CDR3 nucleotides: TGTGCCAGCAGCTTTTCGTTTTTAGGACGCGAGTACTTC. Translation: CASSFSFLGREYF.

J is TRBJ2-2 and V is TRBV29-1; perhaps TRBD2 as D (6 bases). CDR1 is SQVTM, CDR2 ANQGSEA, per germline. This CDR3 comprises 12 residues. CDR3 sequence: CGAGQNTGELFF. The CDR3 DNA reads TGCGGGGCGGGGCAGAACACCGGGGAGCTGTTTTTT.

V gene TRBV12-3 or TRBV12-4 combines with J gene TRBJ1-5, with 10 positions matching TRBD1. CDR3 length: 15 amino acids. V was clipped by 4 bases and J by 13 bases; unmatched bases: 13. The CDR3, as DNA: TGTGCCAGCAGTTCTTTACGGACAGGGGGGGTCTTTCAGCATTTT. Amino acids: CASSSLRTGGVFQHF.

The chain carries TRBV5-1 and TRBJ2-3; 9 bases match TRBD1. Germline V gene lookup returns CDR1 SGHRS and CDR2 YFSETQ. The V and J ends lost 7 bases and 3 bases, in that order; junction bases with no gene match: 3. This CDR3 contains 13 residues. The CDR3 sequence: CASAGQGTDTQYF. In nucleotides, the CDR3 is TGCGCCAGCGCGGGACAGGGTACAGATACGCAGTATTTT.

CDR3 DNA sequence: TGTGCCAGCAGCTTATCTGGACACAGAAGCTCCTATAATTCACCCCTCCACTTT. It is translated as CASSLSGHRSSYNSPLHF. The V gene is TRBV7-9, the J gene TRBJ1-6, with D possibly TRBD1 on 5 matching bases. This CDR3 has 18 amino acids. The V gene lost 2 bases and the J gene lost 0 bases, with 14 bases spanning the gap. From germline, CDR1 is SEHNR and CDR2 FQNEAQ (reference sequence).

The sample holds a few counts of this clonotype. The chain couples TRBV6-5 to TRBJ2-5, with D perhaps TRBD2 (5 bases). Deletions cut 5 bases from V and 5 bases from J, with 21 bases between. CDR3 length equals 16 residues. Looked up from germline, CDR1 is MNHEY and CDR2 is SVGAGI. The CDR3 loop is CASSRFIQDERETQYF. CDR3 in DNA: TGTGCCAGCAGTCGCTTTATTCAAGACGAGCGGGAGACCCAGTACTTC.

The rearrangement links TRBV7-9 to TRBJ2-7; no firm D call. The CDR3 contains 15 residues. The germline CDR1 and CDR2 sequences are SEHNR and FQNEAQ (reference sequence). Trimming removed 0 bases from V and 0 bases from J, with 9 bases in between. The CDR3 sequence: CASSLALQISYEQYF. The DNA for the CDR3 is TGTGCCAGCAGCTTAGCGCTACAGATCTCCTACGAGCAGTACTTC.

This chain connects TRBV18 to TRBJ2-3; D is ambiguous. This CDR3 contains 13 residues. Trimming removed 6 bases from V and 5 bases from J, with 12 bases in between. Germline V CDR1 and CDR2: KGHSH, LQKENI. CDR3 sequence reads: CASSISYGDTQYF. The CDR3 coding sequence is TGTGCCAGCTCGATCAGCTATGGAGATACGCAGTATTTT.